This T cell receptor beta chain was identified during a study of blood T cells in healthy people across ages. Through a sample-barcoded 5' primer and a J-beta primer mix, a second PCR was run for roughly 6 to 11 cycles. TCRdb independently ran MiXCR on the 5' RACE reads; one entry per CDR3 protein. The repertoire has 1.5 million to 2 million distinct CDR3 sequences, 49% of them found once; the top ten carry over 2%. The CDR3 extends over 13 amino acids. This clonotype was sampled from a woman between 40 and 50 years old in good health. The chain is built from TRBV21-1 and TRBJ1-2; the listed D gene, TRBD1, was not tested against the DNA. TRBV21-1 constitutes a pseudogene. Material: blood. The CDR3 nucleotides are TGTGCCAGCAGTAAAGCGCAGGGGTTAGGCTACACCTTC. Translated: CASSKAQGLGYTF.